This TCR beta chain was recorded in a study of cytomegalovirus exposure and HLA in healthy donors. Findings of the study overall: Specificity of three CMV-associated chains for CMV antigens was verified in vitro. Among TCR beta chains of equal frequency, HLA-associated ones were more clonally expanded in a later analysis. Only CMV serostatus was available as immune exposure information. From TCR beta sequences, most subjects' HLA-A and HLA-B alleles were reportedly predicted accurately.

Primers: 60 Vbeta forward and 13 Jbeta reverse. The method was immunoSEQ multiplex PCR; TCRdb's version includes in-frame clones alone and lacks a portion of them. Of 150,000 to 200,000 clones detected, approximately 85% appear once; the ten largest clones hold 1.5% to 2%. This clone was detected a few times. The antigen remains undetermined. This CDR3 has 11 amino acids. Germline V CDR1 and CDR2: SQVTM, ANQGSEA. V was pared by 4 bases and J by 8 bases, with 2 bases of the junction left unmatched. The gene calls are TRBV29-1 and TRBJ1-1; 9 bases map to TRBD1. The TCR comes from a man between 18 and 29 years old in good health and CMV-seronegative. The sample was PBMCs. CDR3 loop: CSVGGTGEAFF. DNA of the CDR3: TGCAGCGTTGGAGGGACAGGGGAAGCTTTCTTT.